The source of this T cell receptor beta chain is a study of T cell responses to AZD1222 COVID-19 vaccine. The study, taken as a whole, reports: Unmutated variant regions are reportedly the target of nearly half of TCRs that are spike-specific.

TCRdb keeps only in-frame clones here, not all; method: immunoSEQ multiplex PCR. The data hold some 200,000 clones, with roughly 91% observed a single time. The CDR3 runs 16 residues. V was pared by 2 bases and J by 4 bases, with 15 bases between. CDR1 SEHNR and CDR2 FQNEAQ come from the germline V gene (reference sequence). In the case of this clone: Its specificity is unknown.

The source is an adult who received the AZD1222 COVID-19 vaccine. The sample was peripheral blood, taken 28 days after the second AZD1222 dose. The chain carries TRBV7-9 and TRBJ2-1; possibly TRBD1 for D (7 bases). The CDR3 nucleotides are TGTGCCAGCAGCTTACATGGCGGGACAGCTTACAATGAGCAGTTCTTC. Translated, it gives CASSLHGGTAYNEQFF.